This is a list of T cell receptor beta chains from one sample in a study of vaccination and CD4 T cells after COVID-19. Using its own MiXCR run on the PCR reads, TCRdb lists one record per CDR3 protein. The repertoire has approximately 25,000 distinct CDR3 sequences, around 62% of them found once; the top ten carry 7.8%. No cognate antigen is known for these TCRs. The sequenced sample consisted of CD4+ T cells from blood, cultured in vitro. All receptors derive from a human donor who had recovered from COVID-19. The CDR3 runs from the conserved cysteine through the conserved F or W. Fields, in order: CDR3 DNA, CDR3 protein, D gene, J gene, clone size, V gene. D genes are given only for firm matches. Expanded clones get a size class; other rows say once, few or many, or leave the size out.

cdr3_nt: TGTGCCAGCAAACCGGGACAGGGCGGCGAGCAGTACTTC
cdr3_aa: CASKPGQGGEQYF
d_call: TRBD1
j_call: TRBJ2-7
clone_size: .
v_call: TRBV12-3/TRBV12-4

cdr3_nt: TGTGCCAGTAGTTTTGCAGCGGGGTACGAGCAGTACTTC
cdr3_aa: CASSFAAGYEQYF
d_call: TRBD2
j_call: TRBJ2-7
clone_size: .
v_call: TRBV19

cdr3_nt: TGTGCCAGCAGCCTTTCGACAGGGTATCAGCCCCAGCATTTT
cdr3_aa: CASSLSTGYQPQHF
d_call: TRBD1
j_call: TRBJ1-5
clone_size: .
v_call: TRBV6-2/TRBV6-3

cdr3_nt: TGTGCCACCAGTGATCCAGCCGGGACGGACTCCTACGAGCAGTACTTC
cdr3_aa: CATSDPAGTDSYEQYF
d_call: .
j_call: TRBJ2-7
clone_size: .
v_call: TRBV24-1

cdr3_nt: TGTGCCAGTCGCACCGGGACCGCCCTCTATGGCTACACCTTC
cdr3_aa: CASRTGTALYGYTF
d_call: .
j_call: TRBJ1-2
clone_size: .
v_call: TRBV19

cdr3_nt: TGTGCCAGCATCTCAGGACACTATAGCAATCAGCCCCAGCATTTT
cdr3_aa: CASISGHYSNQPQHF
d_call: .
j_call: TRBJ1-5
clone_size: .
v_call: TRBV6-1

cdr3_nt: TGTGCCAGCAGCCCCGAGTGGGCCAGGGCTTTCTTT
cdr3_aa: CASSPEWARAFF
d_call: .
j_call: TRBJ1-1
clone_size: .
v_call: TRBV6-2/TRBV6-3

cdr3_nt: TGCAGTGCTGGAGAGGGGGGGACTGAAGCTTTCTTT
cdr3_aa: CSAGEGGTEAFF
d_call: .
j_call: TRBJ1-1
clone_size: .
v_call: TRBV20-1

cdr3_nt: TGTGCCAGTAGGTGGCTAGGGCCCACCGGGGAGCTGTTTTTT
cdr3_aa: CASRWLGPTGELFF
d_call: .
j_call: TRBJ2-2
clone_size: .
v_call: TRBV19

cdr3_nt: TGTGCCAGCAAAAGTGGGACTGAAGCTTTCTTT
cdr3_aa: CASKSGTEAFF
d_call: .
j_call: TRBJ1-1
clone_size: .
v_call: TRBV2

cdr3_nt: TGTGCCAGCAGTTTCGGGACAGGGATTCATCAGCCCCAGCATTTT
cdr3_aa: CASSFGTGIHQPQHF
d_call: TRBD1
j_call: TRBJ1-5
clone_size: .
v_call: TRBV27

cdr3_nt: TGTGCCAGCAGTTTAAGCCCCGCAGCCGGGGGTGAAAAACTGTTTTTT
cdr3_aa: CASSLSPAAGGEKLFF
d_call: .
j_call: TRBJ1-4
clone_size: .
v_call: TRBV27

cdr3_nt: TGTGCCAGCAGTGAAATGGGAAGTGGTGGAAACACCATATATTTT
cdr3_aa: CASSEMGSGGNTIYF
d_call: .
j_call: TRBJ1-3
clone_size: .
v_call: TRBV6-1

cdr3_nt: TGTGCCAGCAGTGAGGGGCTAGCGTACTCCTACAATGAGCAGTTCTTC
cdr3_aa: CASSEGLAYSYNEQFF
d_call: .
j_call: TRBJ2-1
clone_size: .
v_call: TRBV28

cdr3_nt: TGTGCCAGCAGGAACACAACCGGGACGGTTGGGCTCTCTGGGGCCAACGTCCTGACTTTC
cdr3_aa: CASRNTTGTVGLSGANVLTF
d_call: .
j_call: TRBJ2-6
clone_size: few
v_call: TRBV12-3/TRBV12-4

cdr3_nt: TGTGCCACCCTCTCGGGCGGACAGTCTAATCAGCCCCAGCATTTT
cdr3_aa: CATLSGGQSNQPQHF
d_call: .
j_call: TRBJ1-5
clone_size: .
v_call: TRBV6-2/TRBV6-3

cdr3_nt: TGTGCCAGCAGTTTATTTGGAGCGGGAGTCCACGAGCAGTACTTC
cdr3_aa: CASSLFGAGVHEQYF
d_call: TRBD2
j_call: TRBJ2-7
clone_size: .
v_call: TRBV27

cdr3_nt: TGTGCCACCCTTCTAATAACTTGTGGCTACACCTTC
cdr3_aa: CATLLITCGYTF
d_call: .
j_call: TRBJ1-2
clone_size: few
v_call: TRBV24-1

cdr3_nt: TGCAGTGCTAGTGGCGACAGCTACAATGAGCAGTTCTTC
cdr3_aa: CSASGDSYNEQFF
d_call: .
j_call: TRBJ2-1
clone_size: .
v_call: TRBV20-1

cdr3_nt: TGTGCCAGCAGCTTAGGTGTGGATACGCAGTATTTT
cdr3_aa: CASSLGVDTQYF
d_call: .
j_call: TRBJ2-3
clone_size: .
v_call: TRBV7-9

cdr3_nt: TGTGCCAGCAAAGACCCAGCGGTCTCCTACAATGAGCAGTTCTTC
cdr3_aa: CASKDPAVSYNEQFF
d_call: .
j_call: TRBJ2-1
clone_size: .
v_call: TRBV27

cdr3_nt: TGTGCCAGCAGCTTAGCTCCGGGGGGGGATTCCCCCGGGGAGCTGTTTTTT
cdr3_aa: CASSLAPGGDSPGELFF
d_call: TRBD2
j_call: TRBJ2-2
clone_size: .
v_call: TRBV7-9

cdr3_nt: TGTGCCAGCAGGATAACGGTGAACACTGAAGCTTTCTTT
cdr3_aa: CASRITVNTEAFF
d_call: .
j_call: TRBJ1-1
clone_size: .
v_call: TRBV7-9

cdr3_nt: TGTGCCAGCAGTGACGGACAGGGTGGTGGAAACACCATATATTTT
cdr3_aa: CASSDGQGGGNTIYF
d_call: TRBD1
j_call: TRBJ1-3
clone_size: .
v_call: TRBV6-1

cdr3_nt: TGTGCCAGCAGTCCTACCGGGACAGGGGATAGGAATGAAGCTTTCTTT
cdr3_aa: CASSPTGTGDRNEAFF
d_call: TRBD1
j_call: TRBJ1-1
clone_size: .
v_call: TRBV28

cdr3_nt: TGCAGTGCTTCAATCCCCTCCTACGAGCAGTACTTC
cdr3_aa: CSASIPSYEQYF
d_call: .
j_call: TRBJ2-7
clone_size: .
v_call: TRBV20-1

cdr3_nt: TGTGCCACCGATGCGGGACAGGGGGCCAATGAGCAGTTCTTC
cdr3_aa: CATDAGQGANEQFF
d_call: TRBD1
j_call: TRBJ2-1
clone_size: .
v_call: TRBV30

cdr3_nt: TGCGCCAGCAGCCCGAGGGGACAGTCCCTCTCTGGGGCCAACGTCCTGACTTTC
cdr3_aa: CASSPRGQSLSGANVLTF
d_call: TRBD1
j_call: TRBJ2-6
clone_size: .
v_call: TRBV5-1

cdr3_nt: TGTGCCAGCAGTTCCCCCGACCGCCTGGGGTTAGGCTACACCTTC
cdr3_aa: CASSSPDRLGLGYTF
d_call: .
j_call: TRBJ1-2
clone_size: .
v_call: TRBV6-2/TRBV6-3

cdr3_nt: TGTGCCACCAGCAGAGTTCTTACTCCTAGCACAGATACGCAGTATTTT
cdr3_aa: CATSRVLTPSTDTQYF
d_call: .
j_call: TRBJ2-3
clone_size: .
v_call: TRBV15

cdr3_nt: TGCAGCGTCTCAAGGGGCCTGCTTGGTCAAGAGACCCAGTACTTC
cdr3_aa: CSVSRGLLGQETQYF
d_call: .
j_call: TRBJ2-5
clone_size: .
v_call: TRBV29-1

cdr3_nt: TGCAGTGCCCCCCTCCTACTAGCGGGAGTCGGTGACTCCTACAATGAGCAGTTCTTC
cdr3_aa: CSAPLLLAGVGDSYNEQFF
d_call: TRBD2
j_call: TRBJ2-1
clone_size: .
v_call: TRBV20-1

cdr3_nt: TGTGCCAGCAGTAGGGCCTCTGGGGCCAACGTCCTGACTTTC
cdr3_aa: CASSRASGANVLTF
d_call: .
j_call: TRBJ2-6
clone_size: .
v_call: TRBV6-1

cdr3_nt: TGTGCCAGCAGTCCGGGACTAGCGGGGACCACAGATACGCAGTATTTT
cdr3_aa: CASSPGLAGTTDTQYF
d_call: TRBD2
j_call: TRBJ2-3
clone_size: .
v_call: TRBV28

cdr3_nt: TGTGCCATCACACCGGGACAGGGGGTTCGGGCTTTCTTT
cdr3_aa: CAITPGQGVRAFF
d_call: TRBD1
j_call: TRBJ1-1
clone_size: .
v_call: TRBV10-3

cdr3_nt: TGTGCCAGCAGTTTCAAGGGCCCGGGTGGCTACACCTTC
cdr3_aa: CASSFKGPGGYTF
d_call: .
j_call: TRBJ1-2
clone_size: few
v_call: TRBV27

cdr3_nt: TGTGCCAGTAGTATAGGCCGCACTGGAAATGAGCAGTTCTTC
cdr3_aa: CASSIGRTGNEQFF
d_call: .
j_call: TRBJ2-1
clone_size: .
v_call: TRBV19

cdr3_nt: TGTGCCAGCAGTCTGACAGTTTATCCCGAGCAGTACTTC
cdr3_aa: CASSLTVYPEQYF
d_call: .
j_call: TRBJ2-7
clone_size: .
v_call: TRBV28

cdr3_nt: TGTGCCAGCACCCGAGGGGGACAGTCAGGGTATGGCTACACCTTC
cdr3_aa: CASTRGGQSGYGYTF
d_call: TRBD1
j_call: TRBJ1-2
clone_size: .
v_call: TRBV6-1

cdr3_nt: TGCAGTGCTTCGGGACTAGCGCATTCGCAGTATTTT
cdr3_aa: CSASGLAHSQYF
d_call: TRBD2
j_call: TRBJ2-3
clone_size: .
v_call: TRBV20-1

cdr3_nt: TGTGCCAGAAGCCGGGGACTAGCGGGAGGACGCGAGACCCAGTACTTC
cdr3_aa: CARSRGLAGGRETQYF
d_call: TRBD2
j_call: TRBJ2-5
clone_size: few
v_call: TRBV5-3